This entry lists 20 T cell receptor beta chains sequenced from one sample in a study of cytomegalovirus exposure and HLA in healthy donors. Vbeta (60) and Jbeta (13) primers were used in the PCR. The data were produced by immunoSEQ multiplex PCR, yet TCRdb's version contains in-frame clones alone and is incomplete. The data show approximately 70,000 clones, and the top ten clones hold 5%. Specimen: PBMCs. Receptor source: a woman aged 40 to 55 in good health and CMV-seropositive.

CDR3 amino acids: CASSLAGGAPNEQYF. DNA for the CDR3: TGTGCCAGCAGCTTAGCGGGAGGGGCTCCCAACGAGCAGTACTTC. The rearrangement joins TRBV7-2 to TRBJ2-7; TRBD2 matches at 7 bases. The length of the CDR3 is 15 residues. V lost 0 bases to trimming and J lost 5 bases; unmatched junction nucleotides: 7. Looked up from germline, CDR1 is SGHTA and CDR2 is FQGNSA.

The genes are TRBV7-3 and TRBJ2-1; D may be TRBD2 (6 bases). The CDR3 length is 15 residues. With 2 bases removed from V and 9 bases from J, the gap between germline ends came to 17 bases. Germline-derived CDR1 and CDR2 are SGHTA and FQGTGA. CDR3 sequence: CASSLVGIEGGEQFF. The CDR3 bases are TGTGCCAGCAGCTTAGTAGGGATCGAGGGAGGTGAGCAGTTCTTC.

J is TRBJ1-1 and V is TRBV28; tentatively, D is TRBD1 (5 bases). CDR3 length: 16 residues. CDR1 and CDR2 (germline): MDHEN, SYDVKM. The ends were cut back, 2 bases at V and 4 bases at J, with 17 bases in the middle. DNA for the CDR3: TGTGCCAGCAGTTTAAGGGGCGATCCGGCCGGCACTGAAGCTTTCTTT. Translated: CASSLRGDPAGTEAFF.

This chain connects TRBV9 to TRBJ1-3; the D is unclear. The germline V gene encodes CDR1 SGDLS and CDR2 YYNGEE. V dropped 0 bases and J dropped 0 bases, with 7 bases sitting between them. The CDR3 covers 15 residues. This CDR3 is CASSVDSVSGNTIYF. CDR3 coding DNA: TGTGCCAGCAGCGTAGATTCAGTCTCTGGAAACACCATATATTTT.

V usage is TRBV5-5 and J usage is TRBJ2-3, with D maybe TRBD2 (5 bases). The germline gives CDR1 SGHKS, CDR2 YYEKEE (reference sequence). This CDR3 has 16 amino acids. Trimming took off 0 bases at V and 0 bases at J, with 11 bases between the two ends. The CDR3 sequence: CASSLDGVVSTDTQYF. The CDR3 DNA sequence: TGTGCCAGCAGCTTGGACGGGGTTGTTAGCACAGATACGCAGTATTTT.

The gene calls are TRBV7-2 and TRBJ2-7; 14 positions match TRBD2. The CDR3 runs to 16 residues. Germline V lookup: CDR1 SGHTA, CDR2 FQGNSA. Trimming at V came to 1 base and at J to 7 bases, leaving 6 bases not matched to a gene. CDR3 region: CASSLEGTSGSGEQYF. CDR3 coding DNA: TGTGCCAGCAGCTTAGAAGGGACTAGCGGGAGCGGGGAGCAGTACTTC.

The rearrangement joins TRBV5-1 to TRBJ1-5, with D perhaps matching TRBD1 (5 bases). The CDR3 loop spans 14 amino acids. Per the germline V gene, CDR1 is SGHRS and CDR2 is YFSETQ. The V gene lost 0 bases and the J gene lost 11 bases, with 15 bases spanning the gap. The CDR3 sequence is CASSLGGSAGAQHF. In DNA, the CDR3 is TGCGCCAGCAGCTTGGGAGGGTCAGCGGGGGCCCAGCATTTT.

The CDR3 nucleotides read TGTGCCAGCAGCTTAAAATCCCTAGGGTTGCGGGGGGGCAGCACAGATACGCAGTATTTT. This encodes CASSLKSLGLRGGSTDTQYF. The rearrangement joins TRBV7-3 to TRBJ2-3, with 9 bases matching TRBD2. The CDR3 runs 20 residues. Germline CDR1 reads SGHTA; CDR2 reads FQGTGA. With V trimmed by 1 base and J by 0 bases, 14 bases remained unmatched.

This chain joins TRBV20-1 and TRBJ2-1; possible D gene TRBD2, 6 bases. There are 11 residues in the CDR3. Trimming left V 5 bases short and J 9 bases short, with 11 bases between. The V gene's germline CDR1 is DFQATT and CDR2 SNEGSKA (reference sequence). CDR3 region: CSALQEGEQFF. As DNA, the CDR3 is TGCAGTGCTCTACAGGAGGGTGAGCAGTTCTTC.

Frequency places this clone as medium-sized. The rearrangement links TRBV2 to TRBJ1-1; D gene ambiguous. Deletions cut 3 bases from V and 5 bases from J, with 13 bases between. The germline V gene encodes CDR1 SNHLY and CDR2 FYNNEI. This CDR3 region has 14 residues. CDR3 in DNA: TGTGCCAGCAGTGAGTCTAGTGCGGGGACTGAAGCTTTCTTT. It encodes CASSESSAGTEAFF.

This chain links TRBV9 with TRBJ2-6; D unclear. Trimming took off 0 bases at V and 0 bases at J, with 4 bases between the two ends. CDR3 size: 15 residues. CDR1 and CDR2 (germline): SGDLS, YYNGEE. CDR3 amino acids: CASSVAGSGANVLTF. CDR3 DNA: TGTGCCAGCAGCGTAGCCGGCTCTGGGGCCAACGTCCTGACTTTC.

The chain links TRBV7-8 to TRBJ1-1; 10 nucleotides match TRBD1. Germline CDR1 is SGHVS and CDR2 is FQNEAQ. Unmatched junction bases numbered 7, after V lost 5 bases and J lost 4 bases. The CDR3 is made up of 15 amino acids. CDR3 sequence (DNA): TGTGCCAGCAGCGCGGGACAGGGGTTGGGCACTGAAGCTTTCTTT. This encodes CASSAGQGLGTEAFF.

The gene calls are TRBV9 and TRBJ1-3; D is perhaps TRBD1 (5 bases). V lost 0 bases and J 0 bases, leaving 7 bases between the germline ends. Germline assignment: CDR1 SGDLS and CDR2 YYNGEE. The CDR3 is made up of 15 amino acids. The CDR3, as DNA: TGTGCCAGCAGCGTAGCTACAGGCTCTGGAAACACCATATATTTT. Translated, it gives CASSVATGSGNTIYF.

The chain carries TRBV5-1 and TRBJ2-7, with a possible D match to TRBD1 (5 bases). Per germline, CDR1 SGHRS and CDR2 YFSETQ. Trimming took 0 bases from V and 6 from J, leaving 25 bases between them. The CDR3 is 18 amino acids. CDR3 bases: TGCGCCAGCAGCTTGGCCATTGGGCAGGGCCTCTCCTTGGGCGAGCAGTACTTC. Encoded protein: CASSLAIGQGLSLGEQYF.

The chain couples TRBV5-5 to TRBJ1-1; D is unclear. The germline V and J ends were trimmed by 4 bases and 1 base, with 14 bases remaining between them. This CDR3 spans 15 amino acids. Germline loops: CDR1 SGHKS, CDR2 YYEKEE (reference sequence). The CDR3 loop reads CASSHRSFGNTEAFF. In nucleotides, the CDR3 is TGTGCCAGCAGCCACAGATCCTTTGGGAACACTGAAGCTTTCTTT.

The chain is built from TRBV4-2 and TRBJ2-1; 8 bases fit TRBD2. The junction had 6 bases not matched to a gene; V was cut back by 1 base and J by 4 bases. This CDR3 is built from 16 residues. Germline V gene sequence: CDR1 LGHNA, CDR2 YNFKEQ. The CDR3 loop is CASSQVGGARYNEQFF. DNA for the CDR3: TGTGCCAGCAGCCAAGTCGGGGGGGCTAGGTACAATGAGCAGTTCTTC.

The chain links TRBV29-1 to TRBJ2-1; 13 nucleotides match TRBD2. Unmatched junction bases numbered 4, after V lost 1 base and J lost 7 bases. The CDR3 sequence is 15 residues long. Germline V gene data show CDR1 as SQVTM and CDR2 as ANQGSEA. For the CDR3, the DNA is TGCAGCGTTGAAGGAACGGGACTAGCGGGAAATGAGCAGTTCTTC. Translation: CSVEGTGLAGNEQFF.

V usage is TRBV4-3 and J usage is TRBJ2-3, with 7 positions matching TRBD1. Germline CDR1 is LGHNA and CDR2 is YSLEER. J lost 5 bases, V lost 2 bases, and 7 bases had no gene match. This CDR3 is built from 15 residues. This CDR3 is CASSQRGTVGDTQYF. The DNA of the CDR3 is TGCGCCAGCAGCCAAAGAGGGACAGTAGGAGATACGCAGTATTTT.

This chain links TRBV6-5 with TRBJ2-1; the match to TRBD2 covers 7 bases. In germline, CDR1 is MNHEY, CDR2 SVGAGI. This CDR3 comprises 14 residues. After removal of 8 bases from V and 7 bases from J, the junction contained 11 bases not matched to a gene. The CDR3 spells CASGGLGTWNEQFF. CDR3 DNA sequence: TGTGCCAGCGGAGGACTAGGCACTTGGAATGAGCAGTTCTTC.

The J gene is TRBJ2-7, the V gene TRBV5-5; D call uncertain. Trimming removed 0 bases at V and 3 bases at J, with 10 bases between. Germline assignment: CDR1 SGHKS and CDR2 YYEKEE (reference sequence). The CDR3 is 14 amino acids. CDR3 sequence reads: CASSLEQSYYEQYF. The CDR3 region has the DNA TGTGCCAGCAGCTTGGAACAGTCTTACTACGAGCAGTACTTC. Full variable domain (rest looked up from reference TRBV5-5 and TRBJ2-7): DAGVTQSPTHLIKTRGQQVTLRCSPISGHKSVSWYQQVLGQGPQFIFQYYEKEERGRGNFPDRFSARQFPNYSSELNVNALLLGDSALYLCASSLEQSYYEQYFGPGTRLTVT.